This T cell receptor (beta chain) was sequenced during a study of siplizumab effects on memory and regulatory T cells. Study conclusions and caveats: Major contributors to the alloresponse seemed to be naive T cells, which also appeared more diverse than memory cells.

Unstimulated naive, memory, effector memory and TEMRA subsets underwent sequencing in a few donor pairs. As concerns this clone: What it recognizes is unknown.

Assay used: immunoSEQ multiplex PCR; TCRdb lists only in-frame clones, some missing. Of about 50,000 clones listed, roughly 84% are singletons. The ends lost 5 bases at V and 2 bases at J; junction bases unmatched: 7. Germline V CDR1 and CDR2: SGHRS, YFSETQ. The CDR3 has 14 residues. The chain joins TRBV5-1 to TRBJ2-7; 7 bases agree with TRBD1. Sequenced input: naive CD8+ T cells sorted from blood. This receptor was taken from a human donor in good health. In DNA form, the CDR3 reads TGCGCCAGCAGAATAGTGACAGGGACCTACGAGCAGTACTTC. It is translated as CASRIVTGTYEQYF.